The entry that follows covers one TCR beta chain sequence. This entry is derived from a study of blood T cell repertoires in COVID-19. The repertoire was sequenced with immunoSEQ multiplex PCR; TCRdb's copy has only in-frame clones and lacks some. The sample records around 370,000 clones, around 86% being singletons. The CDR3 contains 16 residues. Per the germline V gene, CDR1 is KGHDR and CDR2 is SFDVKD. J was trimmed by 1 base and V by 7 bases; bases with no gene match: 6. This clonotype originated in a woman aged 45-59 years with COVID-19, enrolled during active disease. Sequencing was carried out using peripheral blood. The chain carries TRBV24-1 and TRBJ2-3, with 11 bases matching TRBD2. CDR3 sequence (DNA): TGTGCCACCAGCCGGACTAGCGGGCACGGCACAGATACGCAGTATTTT. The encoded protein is CATSRTSGHGTDTQYF.